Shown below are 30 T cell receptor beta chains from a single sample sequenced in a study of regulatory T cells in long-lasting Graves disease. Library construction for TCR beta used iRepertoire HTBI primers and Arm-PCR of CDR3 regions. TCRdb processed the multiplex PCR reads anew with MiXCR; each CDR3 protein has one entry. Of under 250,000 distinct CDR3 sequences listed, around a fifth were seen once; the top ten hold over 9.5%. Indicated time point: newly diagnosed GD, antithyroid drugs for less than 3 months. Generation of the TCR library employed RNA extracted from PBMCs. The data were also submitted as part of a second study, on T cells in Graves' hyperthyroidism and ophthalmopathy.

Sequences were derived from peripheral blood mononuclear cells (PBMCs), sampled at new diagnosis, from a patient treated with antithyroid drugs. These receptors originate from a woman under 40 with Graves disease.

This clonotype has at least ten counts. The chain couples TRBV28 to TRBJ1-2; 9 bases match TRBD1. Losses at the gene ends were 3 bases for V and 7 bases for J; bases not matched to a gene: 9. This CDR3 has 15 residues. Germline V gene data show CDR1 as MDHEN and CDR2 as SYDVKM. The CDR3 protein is CASSFLGQGESGYTF. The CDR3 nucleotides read TGTGCCAGCAGTTTTCTGGGACAGGGCGAGAGTGGCTACACCTTC.

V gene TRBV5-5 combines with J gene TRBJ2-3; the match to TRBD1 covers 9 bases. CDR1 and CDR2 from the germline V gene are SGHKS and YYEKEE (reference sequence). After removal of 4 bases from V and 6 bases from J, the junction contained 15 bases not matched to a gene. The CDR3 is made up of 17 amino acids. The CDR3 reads CASSVSWTGARLDTQYF. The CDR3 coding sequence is TGTGCCAGCAGCGTTTCTTGGACAGGGGCCCGGCTCGATACGCAGTATTTT.

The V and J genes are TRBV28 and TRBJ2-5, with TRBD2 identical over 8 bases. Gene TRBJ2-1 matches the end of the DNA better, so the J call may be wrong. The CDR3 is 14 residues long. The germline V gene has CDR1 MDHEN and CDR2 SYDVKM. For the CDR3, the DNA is TGTGCCAGCACCTCCGGGGGGGAGGGAGATGAGCAGTTCTTC. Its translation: CASTSGGEGDEQFF.

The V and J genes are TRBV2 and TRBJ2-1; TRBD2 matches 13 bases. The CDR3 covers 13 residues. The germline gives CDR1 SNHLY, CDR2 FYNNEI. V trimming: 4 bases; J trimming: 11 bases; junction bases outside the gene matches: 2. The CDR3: CASSGLAGGQQFF. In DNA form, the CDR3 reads TGTGCCAGCAGTGGACTAGCGGGGGGCCAGCAGTTCTTC.

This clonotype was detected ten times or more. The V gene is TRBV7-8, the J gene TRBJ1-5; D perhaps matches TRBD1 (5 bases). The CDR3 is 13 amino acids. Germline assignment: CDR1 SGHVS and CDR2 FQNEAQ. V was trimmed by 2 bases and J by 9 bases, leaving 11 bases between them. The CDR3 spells CASSLLGAGPQHF. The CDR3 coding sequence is TGTGCCAGCAGCTTACTAGGGGCCGGGCCCCAGCATTTT.

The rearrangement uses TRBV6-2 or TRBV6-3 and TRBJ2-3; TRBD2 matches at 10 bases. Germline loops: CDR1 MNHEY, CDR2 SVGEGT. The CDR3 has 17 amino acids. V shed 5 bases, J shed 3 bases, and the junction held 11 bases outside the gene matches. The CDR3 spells CASSALTSGKTTDTQYF. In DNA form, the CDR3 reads TGTGCCAGCAGTGCACTTACTAGCGGGAAAACTACAGATACGCAGTATTTT.

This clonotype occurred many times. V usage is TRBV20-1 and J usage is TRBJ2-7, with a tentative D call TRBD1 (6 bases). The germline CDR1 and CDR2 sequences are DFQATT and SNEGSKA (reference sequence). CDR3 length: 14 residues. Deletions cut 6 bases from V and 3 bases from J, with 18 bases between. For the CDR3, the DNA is TGCAGTGCGGACGGTTCTGGACAGAACTACGAGCAGTACTTC. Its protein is CSADGSGQNYEQYF.

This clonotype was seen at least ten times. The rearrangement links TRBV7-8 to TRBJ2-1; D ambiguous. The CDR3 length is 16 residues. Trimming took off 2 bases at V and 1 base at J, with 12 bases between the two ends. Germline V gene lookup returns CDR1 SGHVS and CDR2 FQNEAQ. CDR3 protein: CASSLPLVSSYNEQFF. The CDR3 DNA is TGTGCCAGCAGCTTACCGTTAGTAAGTTCCTACAATGAGCAGTTCTTC. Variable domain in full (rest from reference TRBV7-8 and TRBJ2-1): GAGVSQSPRYKVAKRGQDVALRCDPISGHVSLFWYQQALGQGPEFLTYFQNEAQLDKSGLPSDRFFAERPEGSVSTLKIQRTQQEDSAVYLCASSLPLVSSYNEQFFGPGTRLTVL.

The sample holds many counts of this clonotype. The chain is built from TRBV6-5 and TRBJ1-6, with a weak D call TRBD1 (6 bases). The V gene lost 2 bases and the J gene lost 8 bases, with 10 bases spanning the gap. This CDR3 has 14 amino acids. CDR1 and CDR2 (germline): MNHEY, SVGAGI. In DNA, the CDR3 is TGTGCCAGCAGTTACCAGAGGGGGGATTCACCCCTCCACTTT. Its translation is CASSYQRGDSPLHF.

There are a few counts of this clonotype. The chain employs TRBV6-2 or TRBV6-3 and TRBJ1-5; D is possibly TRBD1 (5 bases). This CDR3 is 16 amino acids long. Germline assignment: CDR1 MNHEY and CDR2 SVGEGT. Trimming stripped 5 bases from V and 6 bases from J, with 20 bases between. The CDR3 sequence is CASSDPGGGDTQPQHF. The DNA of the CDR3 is TGTGCCAGCAGTGATCCCGGCGGGGGAGACACTCAGCCCCAGCATTTT.

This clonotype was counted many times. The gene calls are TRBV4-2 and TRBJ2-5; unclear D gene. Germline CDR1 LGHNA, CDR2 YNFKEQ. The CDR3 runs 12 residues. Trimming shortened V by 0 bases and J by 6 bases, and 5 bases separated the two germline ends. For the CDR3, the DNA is TGTGCCAGCAGCCAAGACGTGCAGACCCAGTACTTC. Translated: CASSQDVQTQYF.

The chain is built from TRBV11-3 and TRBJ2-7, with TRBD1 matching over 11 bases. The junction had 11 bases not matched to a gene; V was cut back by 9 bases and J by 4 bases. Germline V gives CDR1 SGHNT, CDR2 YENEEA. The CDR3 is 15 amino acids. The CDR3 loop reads CASSPPGTGGYEQYF. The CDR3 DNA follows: TGTGCCAGTAGCCCACCGGGGACAGGGGGTTACGAGCAGTACTTC.

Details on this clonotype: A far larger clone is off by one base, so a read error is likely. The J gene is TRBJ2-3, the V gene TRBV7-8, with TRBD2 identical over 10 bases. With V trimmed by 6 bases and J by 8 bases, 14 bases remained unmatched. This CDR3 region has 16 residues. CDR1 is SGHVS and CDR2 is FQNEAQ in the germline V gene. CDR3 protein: CASSEGLAGAQGTQYF. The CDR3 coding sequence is TGTGCCAGCAGTGAAGGGCTAGCGGGAGCTCAGGGTACGCAGTATTTT.

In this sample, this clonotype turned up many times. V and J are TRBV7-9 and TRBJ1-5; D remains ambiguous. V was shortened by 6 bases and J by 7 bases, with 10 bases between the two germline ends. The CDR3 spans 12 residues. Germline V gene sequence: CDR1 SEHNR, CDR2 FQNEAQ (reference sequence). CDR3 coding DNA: TGTGCCAGCAGGTTGGACGGGCAGCCCCAGCATTTT. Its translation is CASRLDGQPQHF.

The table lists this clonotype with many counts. In DNA, the CDR3 is TGTGCCAGTAGTATGCAACCGAACACCGGGGAGCTGTTTTTT. Translating gives CASSMQPNTGELFF. The rearrangement uses TRBV19 and TRBJ2-2; D gene uncertain. Looked up from germline, CDR1 is LNHDA and CDR2 is SQIVND (reference sequence). There are 14 residues in the CDR3. The V gene lost 3 bases and the J gene lost 0 bases, with 5 bases spanning the gap.

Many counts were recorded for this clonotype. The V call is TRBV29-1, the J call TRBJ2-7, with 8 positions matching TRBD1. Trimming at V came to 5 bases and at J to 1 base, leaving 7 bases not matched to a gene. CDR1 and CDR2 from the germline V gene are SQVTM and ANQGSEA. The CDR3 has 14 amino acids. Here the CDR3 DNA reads TGCAGCGTTCCAGGGGGCGTCCTTTCCTACGAGCAGTACTTC. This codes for CSVPGGVLSYEQYF.

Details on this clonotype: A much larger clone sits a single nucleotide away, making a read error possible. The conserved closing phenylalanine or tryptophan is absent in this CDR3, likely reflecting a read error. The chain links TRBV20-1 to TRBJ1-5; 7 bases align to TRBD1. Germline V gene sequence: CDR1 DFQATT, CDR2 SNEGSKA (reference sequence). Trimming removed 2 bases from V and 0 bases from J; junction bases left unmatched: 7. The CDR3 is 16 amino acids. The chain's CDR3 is CSARPWTGNSNQPQHL. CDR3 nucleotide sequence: TGCAGTGCTAGACCCTGGACAGGCAATAGCAATCAGCCCCAGCATCTT.

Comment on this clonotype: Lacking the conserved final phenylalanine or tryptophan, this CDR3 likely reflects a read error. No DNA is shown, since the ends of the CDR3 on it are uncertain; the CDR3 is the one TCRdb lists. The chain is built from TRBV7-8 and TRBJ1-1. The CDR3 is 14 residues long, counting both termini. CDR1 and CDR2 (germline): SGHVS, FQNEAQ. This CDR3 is CASSFRGMNTEALL.

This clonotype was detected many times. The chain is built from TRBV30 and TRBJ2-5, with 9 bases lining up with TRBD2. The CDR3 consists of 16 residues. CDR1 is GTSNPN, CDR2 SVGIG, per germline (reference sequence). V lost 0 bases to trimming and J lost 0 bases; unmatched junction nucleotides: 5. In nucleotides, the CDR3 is TGTGCCTGGAGTGTACTAGCGGGCACCAACCAAGAGACCCAGTACTTC. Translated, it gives CAWSVLAGTNQETQYF.

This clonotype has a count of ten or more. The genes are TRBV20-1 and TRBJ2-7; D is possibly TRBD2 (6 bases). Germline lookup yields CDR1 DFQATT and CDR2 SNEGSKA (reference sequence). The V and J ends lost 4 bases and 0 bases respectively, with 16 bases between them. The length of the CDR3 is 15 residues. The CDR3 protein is CSATRSDGGSYEQYF. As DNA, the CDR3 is TGCAGTGCTACGCGATCGGACGGGGGCTCCTACGAGCAGTACTTC.

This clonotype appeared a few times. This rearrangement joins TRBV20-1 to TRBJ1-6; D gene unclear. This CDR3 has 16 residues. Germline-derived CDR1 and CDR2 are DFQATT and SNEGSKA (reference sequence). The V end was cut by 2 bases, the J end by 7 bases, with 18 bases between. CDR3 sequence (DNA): TGCAGTGCTAGACGAGTCACGAGGGTTAGGAATTCACCCCTCCACTTT. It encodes CSARRVTRVRNSPLHF.

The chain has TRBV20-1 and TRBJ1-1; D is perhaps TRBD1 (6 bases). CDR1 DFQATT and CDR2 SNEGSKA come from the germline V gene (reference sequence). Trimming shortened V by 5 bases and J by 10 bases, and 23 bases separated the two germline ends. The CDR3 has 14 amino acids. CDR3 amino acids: CSARHGTTLRGAFF. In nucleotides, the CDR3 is TGCAGTGCTCGCCACGGGACAACCCTTCGGGGAGCTTTCTTT.

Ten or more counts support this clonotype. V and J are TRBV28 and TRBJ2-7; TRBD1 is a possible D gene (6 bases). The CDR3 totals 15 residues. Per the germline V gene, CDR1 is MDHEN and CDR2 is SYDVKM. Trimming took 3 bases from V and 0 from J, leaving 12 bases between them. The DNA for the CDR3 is TGTGCCAGCAGTTTGGGGGACACCTACTCCTACGAGCAGTACTTC. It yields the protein CASSLGDTYSYEQYF.

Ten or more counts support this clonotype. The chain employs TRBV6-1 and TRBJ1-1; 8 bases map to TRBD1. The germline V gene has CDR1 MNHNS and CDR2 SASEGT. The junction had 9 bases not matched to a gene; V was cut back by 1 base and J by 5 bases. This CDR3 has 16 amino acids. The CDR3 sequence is CASSEVVRQGRTEAFF. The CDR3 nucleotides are TGTGCCAGCAGTGAAGTGGTGAGACAGGGGCGGACTGAAGCTTTCTTT.

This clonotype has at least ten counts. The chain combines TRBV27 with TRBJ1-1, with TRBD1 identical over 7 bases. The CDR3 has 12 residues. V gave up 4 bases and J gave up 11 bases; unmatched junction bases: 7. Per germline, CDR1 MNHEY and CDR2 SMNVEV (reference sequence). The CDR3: CASSSRGGTAFF. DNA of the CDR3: TGTGCCAGCAGTTCCCGAGGGGGCACGGCTTTCTTT.

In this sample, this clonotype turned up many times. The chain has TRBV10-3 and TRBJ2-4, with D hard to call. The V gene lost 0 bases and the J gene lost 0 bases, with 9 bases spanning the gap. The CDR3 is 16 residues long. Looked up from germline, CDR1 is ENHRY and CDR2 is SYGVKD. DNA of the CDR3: TGTGCCATCAGTGAGTCGCTTATGGAAGCCAAAAACATTCAGTACTTC. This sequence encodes CAISESLMEAKNIQYF.

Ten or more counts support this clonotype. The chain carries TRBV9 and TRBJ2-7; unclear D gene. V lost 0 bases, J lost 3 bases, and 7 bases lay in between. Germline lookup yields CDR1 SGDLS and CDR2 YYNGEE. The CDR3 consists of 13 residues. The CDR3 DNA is TGTGCCAGCAGCGTAGGTGACGACTACGAGCAGTACTTC. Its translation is CASSVGDDYEQYF.

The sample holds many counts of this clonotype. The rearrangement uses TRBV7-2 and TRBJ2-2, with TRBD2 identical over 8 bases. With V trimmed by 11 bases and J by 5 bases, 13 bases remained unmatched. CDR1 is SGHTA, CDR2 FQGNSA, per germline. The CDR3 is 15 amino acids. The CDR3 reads CAYDAGLDKTGELFF. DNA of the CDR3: TGTGCCTACGATGCGGGACTAGATAAGACCGGGGAGCTGTTTTTT.

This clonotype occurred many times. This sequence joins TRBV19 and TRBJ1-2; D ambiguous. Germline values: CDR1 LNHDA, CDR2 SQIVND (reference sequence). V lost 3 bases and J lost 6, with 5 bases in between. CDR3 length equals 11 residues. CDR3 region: CASSIVDGYTF. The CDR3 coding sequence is TGTGCCAGTAGTATTGTCGATGGCTACACCTTC.

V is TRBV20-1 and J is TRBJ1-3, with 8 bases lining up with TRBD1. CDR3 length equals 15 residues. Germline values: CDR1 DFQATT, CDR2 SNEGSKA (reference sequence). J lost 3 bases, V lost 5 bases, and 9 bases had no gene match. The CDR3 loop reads CSAYDRGVYGNTIYF. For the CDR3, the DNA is TGCAGTGCTTACGACAGGGGCGTCTATGGAAACACCATATATTTT.